The sequence of this T cell receptor beta chain was determined in a study of beta chain features in type 1 diabetes. This clone was counted a few times. All of the isolated RNA was reverse transcribed, so expressed TCRB transcripts were sequenced. Naive, central memory and regulatory T cell samples produced a mean of approximately 3.9 million reads. Generated by immunoSEQ multiplex PCR, the TCRdb table keeps only in-frame clones and is missing some. The table lists 120,000 to 150,000 clones, about 10% of them singletons, with around 1.4% in the top ten. The receptor comes from a young man in good health. The sample taken for sequencing was naive CD4+ T cells from blood.

CDR3 loop: CASSRVLIQGAGAEAFF. The DNA for the CDR3 is TGTGCCAGCAGCCGCGTTCTGATACAGGGGGCTGGCGCTGAAGCTTTCTTT. The V call is TRBV9, the J call TRBJ1-1; 9 nucleotides align to TRBD1. The V gene end was trimmed by 4 bases and the J gene end by 6 bases; junction bases not matched to a gene: 16. From germline, CDR1 is SGDLS and CDR2 YYNGEE. The CDR3 has 17 amino acids.